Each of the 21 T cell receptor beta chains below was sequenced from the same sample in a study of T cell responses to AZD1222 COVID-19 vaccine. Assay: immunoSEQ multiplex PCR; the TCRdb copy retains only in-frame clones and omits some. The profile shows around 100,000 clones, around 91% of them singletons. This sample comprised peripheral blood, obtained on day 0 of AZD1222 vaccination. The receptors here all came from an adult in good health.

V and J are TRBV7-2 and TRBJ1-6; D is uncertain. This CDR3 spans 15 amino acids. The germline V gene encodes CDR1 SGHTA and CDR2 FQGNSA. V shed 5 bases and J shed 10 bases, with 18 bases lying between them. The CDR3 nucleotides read TGTGCCAGCAGCGCGAGGTGGCCCGAGGCCTCACCCCTCCACTTT. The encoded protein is CASSARWPEASPLHF.

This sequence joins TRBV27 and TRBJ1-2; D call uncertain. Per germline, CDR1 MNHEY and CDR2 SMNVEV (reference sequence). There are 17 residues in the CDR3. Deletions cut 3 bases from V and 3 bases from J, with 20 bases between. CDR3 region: CASSFRSSGWGDYGYTF. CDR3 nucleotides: TGTGCCAGCAGTTTTCGATCTTCGGGGTGGGGAGACTATGGCTACACCTTC.

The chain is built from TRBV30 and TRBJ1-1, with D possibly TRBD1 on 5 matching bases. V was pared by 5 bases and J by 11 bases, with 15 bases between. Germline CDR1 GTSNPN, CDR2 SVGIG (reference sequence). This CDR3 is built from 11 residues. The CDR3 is CAWWTTGKAFF. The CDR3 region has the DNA TGTGCCTGGTGGACAACTGGGAAGGCTTTCTTT.

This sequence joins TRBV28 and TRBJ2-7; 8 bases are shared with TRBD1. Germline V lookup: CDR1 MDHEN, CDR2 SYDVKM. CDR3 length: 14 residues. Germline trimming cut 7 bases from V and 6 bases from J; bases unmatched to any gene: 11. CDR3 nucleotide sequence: TGTGCCAGCACCATCCGAGGACAGGGCCGCGAGCAGTACTTC. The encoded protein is CASTIRGQGREQYF.

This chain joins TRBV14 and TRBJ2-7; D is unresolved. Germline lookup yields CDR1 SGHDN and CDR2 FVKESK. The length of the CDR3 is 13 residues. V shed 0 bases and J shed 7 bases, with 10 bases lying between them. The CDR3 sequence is CASSQDMGWEQYF. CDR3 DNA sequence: TGTGCCAGCAGCCAAGATATGGGGTGGGAGCAGTACTTC.

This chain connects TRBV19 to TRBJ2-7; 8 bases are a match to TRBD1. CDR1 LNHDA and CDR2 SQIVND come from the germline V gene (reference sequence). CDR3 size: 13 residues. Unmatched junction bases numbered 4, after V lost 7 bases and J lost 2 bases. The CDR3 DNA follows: TGTGCCAGTATCGGGACAGGAGCCTACGAGCAGTACTTC. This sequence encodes CASIGTGAYEQYF.

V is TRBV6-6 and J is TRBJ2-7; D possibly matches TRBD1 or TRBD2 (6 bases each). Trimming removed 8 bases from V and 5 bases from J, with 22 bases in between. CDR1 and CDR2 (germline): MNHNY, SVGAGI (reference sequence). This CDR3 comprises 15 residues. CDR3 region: CASAGGGGPVNEQYF. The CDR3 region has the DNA TGTGCCAGCGCCGGGGGCGGCGGCCCCGTGAACGAGCAGTACTTC.

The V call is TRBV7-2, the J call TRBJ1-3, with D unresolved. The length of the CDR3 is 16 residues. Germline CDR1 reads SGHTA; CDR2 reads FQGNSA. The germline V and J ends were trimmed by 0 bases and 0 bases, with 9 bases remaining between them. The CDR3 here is CASSLAIGFSGNTIYF. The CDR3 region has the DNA TGTGCCAGCAGCTTAGCTATCGGGTTCTCTGGAAACACCATATATTTT.

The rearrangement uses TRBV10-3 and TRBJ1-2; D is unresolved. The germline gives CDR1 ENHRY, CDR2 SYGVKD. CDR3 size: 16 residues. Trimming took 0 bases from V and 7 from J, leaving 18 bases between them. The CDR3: CAISESLLKGLRGYTF. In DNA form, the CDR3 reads TGTGCCATCAGTGAGTCTCTTCTTAAAGGGTTGCGTGGCTACACCTTC.

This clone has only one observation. The CDR3 DNA reads TGTGCCAGCAGCCCCGGGACTAGCGGGAAGACAGCGCAGTATTTT. It is translated as CASSPGTSGKTAQYF. The genes are TRBV27 and TRBJ2-3, with 13 positions matching TRBD2. V gave up 6 bases and J gave up 10 bases; unmatched junction bases: 10. The germline V gene encodes CDR1 MNHEY and CDR2 SMNVEV (reference sequence). The CDR3 runs 15 residues.

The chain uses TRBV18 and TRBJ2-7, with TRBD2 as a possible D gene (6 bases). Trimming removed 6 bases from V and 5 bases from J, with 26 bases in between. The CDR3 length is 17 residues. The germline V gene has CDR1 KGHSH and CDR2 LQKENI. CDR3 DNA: TGTGCCAGCTCGGCATATTTCGGGAGCCAGGGAGAGAACGAGCAGTACTTC. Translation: CASSAYFGSQGENEQYF. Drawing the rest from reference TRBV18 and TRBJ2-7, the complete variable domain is NAGVMQNPRHLVRRRGQEARLRCSPMKGHSHVYWYRQLPEEGLKFMVYLQKENIIDESGMPKERFSAEFPKEGPSILRIQQVVRGDSAAYFCASSAYFGSQGENEQYFGPGTRLTVT.

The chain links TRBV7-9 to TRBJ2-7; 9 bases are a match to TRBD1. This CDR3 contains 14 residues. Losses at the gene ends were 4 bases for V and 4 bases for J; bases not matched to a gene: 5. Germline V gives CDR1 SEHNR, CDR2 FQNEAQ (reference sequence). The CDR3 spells CASSSVGQGYEQYF. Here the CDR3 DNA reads TGTGCCAGCAGCTCTGTAGGACAGGGGTACGAGCAGTACTTC.

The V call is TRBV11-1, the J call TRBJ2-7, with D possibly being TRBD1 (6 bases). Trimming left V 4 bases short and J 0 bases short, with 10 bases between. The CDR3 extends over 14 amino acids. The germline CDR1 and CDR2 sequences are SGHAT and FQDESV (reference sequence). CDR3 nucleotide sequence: TGTGCCAGCAGCTCTGACAGGACCTCCTACGAGCAGTACTTC. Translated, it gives CASSSDRTSYEQYF. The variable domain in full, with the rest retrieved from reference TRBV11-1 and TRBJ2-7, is EAEVAQSPRYKITEKSQAVAFWCDPISGHATLYWYRQILGQGPELLVQFQDESVVDDSQLPKDRFSAERLKGVDSTLKIQPAELGDSAMYLCASSSDRTSYEQYFGPGTRLTVT.

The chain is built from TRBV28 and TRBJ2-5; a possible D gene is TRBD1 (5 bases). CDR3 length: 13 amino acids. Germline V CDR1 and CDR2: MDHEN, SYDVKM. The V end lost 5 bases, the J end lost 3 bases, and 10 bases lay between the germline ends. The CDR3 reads CASSRGLEETQYF. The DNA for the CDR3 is TGTGCCAGCAGTAGGGGTCTCGAAGAGACCCAGTACTTC.

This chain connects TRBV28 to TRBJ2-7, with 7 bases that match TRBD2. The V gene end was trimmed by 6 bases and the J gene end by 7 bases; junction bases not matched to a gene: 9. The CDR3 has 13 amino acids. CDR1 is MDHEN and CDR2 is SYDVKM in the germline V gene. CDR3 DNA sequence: TGTGCCAGCAGGATCAGGACCGGGGGGGAGCAGTACTTC. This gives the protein CASRIRTGGEQYF.

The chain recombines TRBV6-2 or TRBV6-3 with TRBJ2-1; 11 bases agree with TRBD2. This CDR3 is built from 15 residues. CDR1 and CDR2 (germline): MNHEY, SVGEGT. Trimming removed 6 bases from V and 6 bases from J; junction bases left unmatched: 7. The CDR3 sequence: CASSTGTSGLNEQFF. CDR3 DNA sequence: TGTGCCAGCAGCACCGGGACTAGCGGACTCAATGAGCAGTTCTTC.

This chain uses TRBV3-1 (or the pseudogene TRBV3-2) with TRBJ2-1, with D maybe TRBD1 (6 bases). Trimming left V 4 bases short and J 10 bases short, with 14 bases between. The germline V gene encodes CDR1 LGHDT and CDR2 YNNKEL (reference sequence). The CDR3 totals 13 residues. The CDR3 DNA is TGTGCCAGCAGCCCCCCAGACAGGTGGGAGCAGTTCTTC. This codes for CASSPPDRWEQFF.

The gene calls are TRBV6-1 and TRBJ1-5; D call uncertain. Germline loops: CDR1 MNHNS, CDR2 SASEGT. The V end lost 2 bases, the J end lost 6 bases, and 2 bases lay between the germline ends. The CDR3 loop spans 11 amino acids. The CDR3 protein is CASSELQPQHF. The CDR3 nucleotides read TGTGCCAGCAGTGAACTTCAGCCCCAGCATTTT.

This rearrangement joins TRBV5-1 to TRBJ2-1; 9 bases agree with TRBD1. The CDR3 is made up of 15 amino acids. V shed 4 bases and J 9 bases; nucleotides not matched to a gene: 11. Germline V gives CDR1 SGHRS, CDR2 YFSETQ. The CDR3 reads CASSPGQGLRVEQFF. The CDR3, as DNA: TGCGCCAGCAGCCCGGGACAGGGACTTAGAGTTGAGCAGTTCTTC.

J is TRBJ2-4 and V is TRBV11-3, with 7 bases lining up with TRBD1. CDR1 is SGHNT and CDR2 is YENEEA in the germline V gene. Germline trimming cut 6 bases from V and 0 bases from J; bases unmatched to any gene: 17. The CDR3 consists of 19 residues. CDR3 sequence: CASRRRTGFNKLAKNIQYF. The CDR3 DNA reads TGTGCCAGCAGACGGCGGACAGGCTTTAATAAACTAGCCAAAAACATTCAGTACTTC.

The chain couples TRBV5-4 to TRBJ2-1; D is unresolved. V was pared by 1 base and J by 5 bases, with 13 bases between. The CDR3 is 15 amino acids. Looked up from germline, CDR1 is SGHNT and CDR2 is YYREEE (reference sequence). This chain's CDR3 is CASSLSVAENNEQFF. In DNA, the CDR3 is TGTGCCAGCAGCTTGTCAGTAGCCGAAAACAATGAGCAGTTCTTC.